Following are 6 T cell receptor beta chains from one sample sequenced in a study of cytomegalovirus exposure and HLA in healthy donors. It was with 60 Vbeta and 13 Jbeta primers that the PCR ran. Sequenced by immunoSEQ multiplex PCR; TCRdb stores in-frame clones only, minus some. The data show about 100,000 clones, about 67% seen once. Sequenced: PBMCs. These receptors all stem from a woman between 18 and 30 years old in good health and CMV-seropositive.

V and J are TRBV6-1 and TRBJ2-5; 9 bases are a match to TRBD2. The length of the CDR3 is 14 residues. V lost 4 bases and J lost 5; bases outside the gene matches: 5. Per the germline V gene, CDR1 is MNHNS and CDR2 is SASEGT. The CDR3 protein is CASSGLRGGETQYF. The CDR3 DNA reads as TGTGCCAGCAGTGGCCTGCGGGGGGGGGAGACCCAGTACTTC.

The rearrangement joins TRBV18 to TRBJ1-1, with a tentative D call TRBD1 (5 bases). V was trimmed by 5 bases and J by 2 bases, leaving 9 bases between them. Germline CDR1 reads KGHSH; CDR2 reads LQKENI. CDR3 length: 13 residues. CDR3 sequence: CASSDSFNTEAFF. The CDR3 bases are TGTGCCAGCTCAGACAGTTTTAACACTGAAGCTTTCTTT.

J is TRBJ1-2 and V is TRBV28, with D maybe TRBD1 (5 bases). Between the trimmed V and J ends, which lost 3 bases and 2 bases, there was a span of 10 bases. The CDR3 extends over 14 amino acids. Looked up from germline, CDR1 is MDHEN and CDR2 is SYDVKM. The CDR3 spells CASSLYQGNYGYTF. The CDR3 bases are TGTGCCAGCAGTTTGTATCAGGGCAACTATGGCTACACCTTC.

J is TRBJ1-1 and V is TRBV6-5, with D possibly being TRBD1 (5 bases). Trimming removed 6 bases at V and 5 bases at J, with 10 bases between. Germline V lookup: CDR1 MNHEY, CDR2 SVGAGI. The CDR3 consists of 12 residues. The CDR3 region has the DNA TGTGCCAGCAGCCGGGGGGAAACTGAAGCTTTCTTT. Translation: CASSRGETEAFF.

This sequence joins TRBV10-2 and TRBJ2-5; 12 bases line up with TRBD2. The V segment lost 8 bases and the J segment 5 bases; nucleotides outside the gene matches: 6. This CDR3 is built from 14 residues. Germline assignment: CDR1 WSHSY and CDR2 SAAADI. For the CDR3, the DNA is TGCGCCAGCCGACTAGCGGGAGAGAGGGAGACCCAGTACTTC. It is translated as CASRLAGERETQYF.

The genes are TRBV7-2 and TRBJ1-1, with 7 positions matching TRBD1. CDR3 size: 14 residues. The trim removed 5 bases at V and 1 base at J, leaving 4 bases unmatched. Germline V CDR1 and CDR2: SGHTA, FQGNSA. The CDR3 DNA reads as TGTGCCAGCAGCCCTGGACAGGAGAACACTGAAGCTTTCTTT. Amino acids: CASSPGQENTEAFF.